Each of the 3 T cell receptor beta chains below was sequenced from the same sample in a study of blood T cell repertoires in COVID-19. Data came from immunoSEQ multiplex PCR; TCRdb stores just in-frame clones and leaves some out. The sample lists around 250,000 clones; approximately 83% were seen once. Input material: PBMCs or T cells enriched from blood (not recorded which). The origin of the receptors is a woman in her 50s who had recovered from COVID-19.

The chain combines TRBV29-1 with TRBJ1-1, with 7 bases that match TRBD1. The V gene's germline CDR1 is SQVTM and CDR2 ANQGSEA. The CDR3 is 12 residues long. Unmatched junction bases numbered 5, after V lost 6 bases and J lost 4 bases. CDR3 in DNA: TGCAGCGTAGCAGGGGGTTTCACTGAAGCTTTCTTT. Its translation is CSVAGGFTEAFF. Using reference TRBV29-1 and TRBJ1-1 for the parts outside the CDR3, the full variable domain is SAVISQKPSRDICQRGTSLTIQCQVDSQVTMMFWYRQQPGQSLTLIATANQGSEATYESGFVIDKFPISRPNLTFSTLTVSNMSPEDSSIYLCSVAGGFTEAFFGQGTRLTVV.

The chain links TRBV28 to TRBJ1-1, with D possibly matching TRBD1 (6 bases). CDR1 is MDHEN and CDR2 is SYDVKM in the germline V gene. V was cut by 1 base and J by 0 bases, with 6 bases left in between. The CDR3 has 14 residues. The CDR3 protein is CASSLSGVNTEAFF. CDR3 nucleotide sequence: TGTGCCAGCAGTTTATCAGGGGTGAACACTGAAGCTTTCTTT.

The genes are TRBV7-9 and TRBJ1-1; 9 positions match TRBD1. This CDR3 region has 16 residues. Trimming cost V 2 bases and J 1 base; bases outside gene matches: 5. Germline CDR1 reads SEHNR; CDR2 reads FQNEAQ (reference sequence). The CDR3 is CASSLSGTGWNTEAFF. In DNA, the CDR3 is TGTGCCAGCAGCTTAAGTGGGACAGGGTGGAACACTGAAGCTTTCTTT.